Listed here are 18 T cell receptor beta chains from one sample, sequenced in a study of tumor-infiltrating lymphocytes in primary liver carcinoma. Total RNA and DNA came together from about 19-30 mg of bulk tissue without cell sorting. The template, roughly 0.45 ug total RNA, yielded TCR beta cDNA made with a constant-region primer. Investigators got TCR beta libraries out of three nested multiplex PCR rounds, done with slightly modified ARM-PCR. Each of the first two PCR rounds ran around 10 cycles with TRBV1-TRBV30 forward and C-beta reverse primers. MiXCR, run by TCRdb on the multiplex PCR reads, gives a single entry per CDR3 protein. This sample has 30,000 to 40,000 distinct CDR3 sequences; less than 85% occur once, and the top ten carry 16%. Sequenced: liver tumor tissue from sampling region 4. Subset noted: tumor region T4, right-lateral pole. Every receptor here comes from a man aged 35 to 55 with primary liver carcinoma and hepatitis B virus infection.

To note about this clonotype: No conserved phenylalanine or tryptophan ends this CDR3, so it is likely a read error. The chain couples TRBV11-2 to TRBJ2-7; TRBD1 might be the D (5 bases). Germline loops: CDR1 SGHAT, CDR2 FQNNGV. The CDR3 has 15 residues. The CDR3: CAISLRWTRENEQYL. The CDR3 DNA reads as TGTGCCATCAGCTTACGATGGACAAGGGAAAACGAGCAGTACTTA.

Notes on this clonotype: Germline is not matched at one junction end, which may reflect a read error. The chain carries TRBV7-9 and TRBJ1-2, with D tentatively TRBD1 (5 bases). Germline CDR1 and CDR2: SEHNR and FQNEAQ (reference sequence). This CDR3 is built from 14 residues. The CDR3 sequence is CASRWYKGFHGYAF. CDR3 DNA: TGTGCCAGCAGATGGTACAAGGGGTTTCATGGCTACGCCTTC.

This clonotype was observed a few times. One junction end disagrees with the germline gene, perhaps due to a read error. The chain uses TRBV14 and TRBJ2-1, with TRBD1 identical over 7 bases. The CDR3 runs 14 residues. CDR1 and CDR2 (germline): SGHDN, FVKESK. The DNA for the CDR3 is TGTGCCAGCAGCCAAGGAAGGGCGTCAAGGGGGCAGCTCTTC. This translates into CASSQGRASRGQLF.

This clonotype was counted between two and nine times. This may be a read error: a much more frequent sequence differs by one nucleotide. The chain combines TRBV28 with TRBJ2-1, with 8 bases lining up with TRBD1. CDR1 MDHEN and CDR2 SYDVKM come from the germline V gene. The CDR3 extends over 14 amino acids. The CDR3 is CASSPRDRYIEQFF. In DNA form, the CDR3 reads TGTGCCAGCAGTCCCCGGGACAGGTACATTGAGCAGTTCTTC.

The gene calls are TRBV30 and TRBJ2-1, with 9 bases that match TRBD1. Per germline, CDR1 GTSNPN and CDR2 SVGIG (reference sequence). The CDR3 consists of 14 residues. V was pared by 4 bases and J by 8 bases, with 9 bases of the junction left unmatched. For the CDR3, the DNA is TGTGCCTGGACCCTGACAGGGGGGTACGATGAGCAGTTCTTC. This translates into CAWTLTGGYDEQFF. The complete variable domain, with remaining parts taken from reference TRBV30 and TRBJ2-1, reads SQTIHQWPATLVQPVGSPLSLECTVEGTSNPNLYWYRQAAGRGLQLLFYSVGIGQISSEVPQNLSASRPQDRQFILSSKKLLLSDSGFYLCAWTLTGGYDEQFFGPGTRLTVL.

This clonotype appeared once. The chain has TRBV11-1 and TRBJ1-1; D perhaps matches TRBD1 (6 bases). V was shortened by 5 bases and J by 5 bases, with 18 bases between the two germline ends. Germline loops: CDR1 SGHAT, CDR2 FQDESV (reference sequence). The CDR3 is made up of 15 amino acids. The CDR3 DNA reads TGTGCCAGCAGCATCGGACAGACATTGGCGACTGAAGCTTTCTTT. Translated, it gives CASSIGQTLATEAFF.

J is TRBJ1-1 and V is TRBV6-2 or TRBV6-3; D perhaps matches TRBD1 (5 bases). V lost 6 bases to trimming and J lost 11 bases, with 13 bases between them. Germline CDR1 MNHEY, CDR2 SVGEGT. CDR3 length equals 11 residues. CDR3 nucleotides: TGTGCCAGCAGCTGGGCAGGGCTGGCTTTCTTT. This codes for CASSWAGLAFF.

As for this clonotype: At one end the junction does not follow the germline gene, possibly because of a read error. This chain connects TRBV11-2 to TRBJ2-6; D is perhaps TRBD1 or TRBD2 (5 bases each). CDR1 is SGHAT and CDR2 is FQNNGV in the germline V gene. CDR3 length: 15 amino acids. CDR3 amino acids: CAIQRSRSGANILTF. DNA for the CDR3: TGTGCCATCCAGCGGTCGCGCTCTGGGGCCAACATCCTGACTTTC.

This rearrangement joins TRBV14 to TRBJ1-1, with D hard to call. The CDR3 length is 14 residues. Germline CDR1 reads SGHDN; CDR2 reads FVKESK. V was pared by 6 bases and J by 11 bases, with 22 bases between. The CDR3 is CASRPSDGLDAAFF. The DNA of the CDR3 is TGTGCCAGCAGACCTTCGGACGGGTTGGATGCGGCTTTCTTT.

This clonotype has ten or more counts. No conserved phenylalanine or tryptophan ends this CDR3, so it is likely a read error. The chain joins TRBV29-1 to TRBJ1-1, with unresolved D. The CDR3 totals 11 residues. The V gene's germline CDR1 is SQVTM and CDR2 ANQGSEA. The CDR3 DNA reads as TGCAGCGTCCGCGATAACACTGAGGCTTTCTCT. This codes for CSVRDNTEAFS.

Regarding this clonotype: The CDR3 ends on some other residue instead of the conserved phenylalanine or tryptophan, so this is likely a read error. The chain employs TRBV6-6 and TRBJ1-2; 8 nucleotides line up with TRBD1. This CDR3 region has 15 residues. Germline V CDR1 and CDR2: MNHNY, SVGAGI (reference sequence). CDR3 residues: CVSSSYDGTGYGYTL. The CDR3 coding sequence is TGTGTCAGCAGTTCCTACGACGGGACAGGCTATGGCTACACCTTA.

Concerning this clonotype: Germline is not matched at one junction end, which may reflect a read error. The chain has TRBV5-1 and TRBJ2-2, with D perhaps matching TRBD2 (6 bases). The length of the CDR3 is 16 residues. Per the germline V gene, CDR1 is SGHRS and CDR2 is YFSETQ. The DNA for the CDR3 is TGCGTCAGCAGCTTGGGGGGAGGAGTCGACACCGGGGAGCTGTTTTTT. It specifies CVSSLGGGVDTGELFF.

The J gene is TRBJ2-1, the V gene TRBV29-1; D perhaps matches TRBD1 (5 bases). Germline-derived CDR1 and CDR2 are SQVTM and ANQGSEA. V shed 6 bases and J shed 15 bases, with 24 bases lying between them. The CDR3 is 13 residues long. CDR3 amino acids: CSVMRPEQDEWFF. CDR3 nucleotides: TGCAGCGTCATGCGCCCTGAACAGGATGAGTGGTTCTTC.

As concerns this clonotype: A read error may account for a junction end that differs from germline. The rearrangement uses TRBV6-5 and TRBJ2-7; weak D call: TRBD2 (5 bases). This CDR3 spans 15 amino acids. CDR1 and CDR2 (germline): MNHEY, SVGAGI. CDR3 protein: CASRIGIGHHYEQYF. CDR3 in DNA: TGTGCCAGCAGAATCGGGATAGGGCACCACTACGAGCAATACTTC.

As to this clonotype: At one of its ends the junction is not consistent with the germline gene, which may arise from a read error. This chain uses TRBV11-2 with TRBJ2-3; D is possibly TRBD1 (6 bases). Looked up from germline, CDR1 is SGHAT and CDR2 is FQNNGV. The CDR3 consists of 15 residues. In DNA form, the CDR3 reads TGTGCCAGCAGCAGAAGAACAGGGAACACAGAAACGCAGTATTTT. This gives the protein CASSRRTGNTETQYF.

Turning to this clonotype: A junction end diverges from the germline sequence, so it may reflect a read error. The chain uses TRBV29-1 and TRBJ2-5; D gene unclear. The germline gives CDR1 SQVTM, CDR2 ANQGSEA. CDR3 length: 14 residues. The CDR3 is CSAEFPAAQEAQYF. The CDR3 nucleotides read TGCAGCGCTGAATTCCCAGCCGCTCAAGAGGCCCAGTACTTC.

Points on this clonotype: The junction departs from germline at one end; a sequencing error may be responsible. The DNA for the CDR3 is TGTGCCTGGAGTACCACAGCGCTGACGCCCCAAGAGACACAGTACTTC. Protein product: CAWSTTALTPQETQYF. The gene calls are TRBV30 and TRBJ2-5; D gene ambiguous. This CDR3 has 16 residues. Germline loops: CDR1 GTSNPN, CDR2 SVGIG (reference sequence).

Comment on this clonotype: At one boundary the junction diverges from the germline segment, which might be a read error. The rearrangement links TRBV28 to TRBJ2-3, with 8 nucleotides matching TRBD2. The CDR3 has 17 amino acids. Germline CDR1 reads MDHEN; CDR2 reads SYDVKM. The CDR3 sequence: CASSTLTPRLATDTQYF. In nucleotides, the CDR3 is TGTGCCAGCAGCACTCTCACACCGAGACTAGCGACAGATACACAGTATTTT.